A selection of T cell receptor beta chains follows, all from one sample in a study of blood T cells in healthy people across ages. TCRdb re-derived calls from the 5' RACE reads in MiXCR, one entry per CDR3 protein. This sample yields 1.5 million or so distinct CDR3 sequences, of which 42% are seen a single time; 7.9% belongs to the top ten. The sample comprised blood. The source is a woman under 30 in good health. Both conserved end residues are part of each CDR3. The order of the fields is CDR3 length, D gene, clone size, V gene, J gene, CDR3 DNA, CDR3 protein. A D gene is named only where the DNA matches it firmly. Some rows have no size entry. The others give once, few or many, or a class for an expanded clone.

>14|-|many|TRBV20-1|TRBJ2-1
TGCAGTGCTAGGAAGGTTGCCCTCTACAATGAGCAGTTCTTC
CSARKVALYNEQFF
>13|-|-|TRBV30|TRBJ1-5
TGTGCCTGGAGTGTGGGCCTTAATCAGCCCCAGCATTTT
CAWSVGLNQPQHF
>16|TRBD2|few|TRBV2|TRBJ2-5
TGTGCCAGCGGGGGACTAGCGGGAAATATCCAAGAGACCCAGTACTTC
CASGGLAGNIQETQYF
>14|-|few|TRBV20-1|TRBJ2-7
TGCAGTGCTAGAGATGTCAGGACCCCCTACGAGCAGTACTTC
CSARDVRTPYEQYF
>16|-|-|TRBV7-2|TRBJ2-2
TGTGCCAGCAGCTTAGTTCTGGAGGTGGGGACCGGGGAGCTGTTTTTT
CASSLVLEVGTGELFF
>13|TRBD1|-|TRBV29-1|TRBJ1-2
TGCAGCGGGACGACAGGGATTGACTATGGCTACACCTTC
CSGTTGIDYGYTF
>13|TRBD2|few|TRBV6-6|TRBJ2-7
TGTGCCAGCAGTGGGGGGGTCCCCTACGAGCAGTACTTC
CASSGGVPYEQYF
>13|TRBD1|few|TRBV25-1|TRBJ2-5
TGTGCCAGGAGACAGGGGGACCAAGAGACCCAGTACTTC
CARRQGDQETQYF
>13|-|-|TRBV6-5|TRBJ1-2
TGTGCCAGCACCCGACAGGAAGGCTATGGCTACACCTTC
CASTRQEGYGYTF
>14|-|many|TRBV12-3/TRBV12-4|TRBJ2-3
TGTGCCAGCAGTTTGGAAGGGTTTCAGGGTACGCAGTATTTT
CASSLEGFQGTQYF
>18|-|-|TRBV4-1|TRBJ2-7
TGCGCCAGCAGCCAAGGAGGGAGTAGCGGCAGGACCGCCTACGGGCAGTACTTC
CASSQGGSSGRTAYGQYF
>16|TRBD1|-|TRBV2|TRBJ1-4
TGTGCCAGCAGTCCGACAGGGGGTGGGACTAATGAAAAACTGTTTTTT
CASSPTGGGTNEKLFF
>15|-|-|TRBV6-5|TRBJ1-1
TGTGCCAGCAGTTACTCGGGACACCCGAACACTGAAGCTTTCTTT
CASSYSGHPNTEAFF
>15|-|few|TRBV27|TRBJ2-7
TGTGCCAGCAGTTTGGCGGCAGGGCCCCGTTCCGAGCAGTACTTC
CASSLAAGPRSEQYF
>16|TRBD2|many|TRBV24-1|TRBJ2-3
TGTGCCACCAGTGACCCGACTAGCTCAAGCACAGATACGCAGTATTTT
CATSDPTSSSTDTQYF